A selection of T cell receptor beta chains follows, all from one sample in a study of OX40 agonist ivuxolimab in advanced cancers. The repertoire was sequenced with immunoSEQ multiplex PCR; TCRdb's copy has only in-frame clones and lacks some. The table lists under 85,000 clones, 75% to 85% of them singletons. The sample was CD4+ or CD8+ T cells sorted from blood, taken in a trial of the OX40 agonist ivuxolimab. The receptors stem from an adult with an advanced solid tumor such as melanoma, head and neck, liver or kidney cancer. Each CDR3 is given with its conserved first and last residue. D genes are given only for firm matches. The listing skips clone size in some rows; elsewhere it reads once, few, many or a size class.

D	V	J	size	CDR3	DNA
TRBD1	TRBV6-5	TRBJ2-3	NA	CASRPGQGRTDTQYF	TGTGCCAGCAGGCCGGGACAGGGTCGTACAGATACGCAGTATTTT
NA	TRBV4-3	TRBJ2-7	few	CASSQFGSYEQYF	TGCGCCAGCAGCCAGTTCGGGTCCTACGAGCAGTACTTC
TRBD2	TRBV28	TRBJ2-5	NA	CASGLKLAGYQETQYF	TGTGCCAGCGGACTCAAACTAGCGGGATACCAAGAGACCCAGTACTTC
TRBD1	TRBV28	TRBJ2-7	NA	CASSPRQGSHEQYF	TGTGCCAGCAGTCCCCGACAGGGATCCCACGAGCAGTACTTC
NA	TRBV7-2	TRBJ2-2	NA	CASSFNRDTGELFF	TGTGCCAGCAGCTTTAACAGGGACACCGGGGAGCTGTTTTTT
TRBD2	TRBV19	TRBJ2-3	NA	CASSLGLAGAFRDTQYF	TGTGCCAGTAGTCTTGGACTAGCGGGGGCGTTTAGAGATACGCAGTATTTT
NA	TRBV2	TRBJ1-2	few	CASIYRGRGYTF	TGTGCCAGCATTTATCGGGGAAGGGGCTACACCTTC
TRBD1	TRBV27	TRBJ2-1	NA	CASSLRGQGSNEQFF	TGTGCCAGCAGTTTAAGGGGACAGGGTTCGAATGAGCAGTTCTTC
NA	TRBV28	TRBJ2-7	NA	CASSLAGRLAYEQYF	TGTGCCAGCAGTTTGGCGGGGAGACTCGCCTACGAGCAGTACTTC
NA	TRBV21-1	TRBJ2-7	NA	CASSPQRTSGRPFLTYEQYF	TGTGCCAGCAGCCCCCAAAGGACTAGCGGGAGGCCCTTTTTGACCTACGAGCAGTACTTC
NA	TRBV7-2	TRBJ1-2	NA	CASSHRGIDYGYTF	TGTGCCAGCAGCCATAGGGGTATCGACTATGGCTACACCTTC
NA	TRBV7-7	TRBJ2-5	NA	CASSKRGQTQYF	TGTGCCAGCAGCAAACGGGGGCAGACCCAGTACTTC
NA	TRBV9	TRBJ2-3	few	CASSPRSGDTQYF	TGTGCCAGCAGCCCCCGGTCAGGAGATACGCAGTATTTT
NA	TRBV19	TRBJ1-2	NA	CASSDQGGDNIYGYTF	TGTGCCAGCTCCGATCAAGGGGGAGATAACATCTATGGCTACACCTTC
NA	TRBV5-4	TRBJ1-3	once	CASSFNTGRSGNTIYF	TGTGCCAGCAGCTTCAACACAGGGCGATCTGGAAACACCATATATTTT
NA	TRBV19	TRBJ2-5	NA	CASNGGAYQETQYF	TGTGCCAGTAACGGAGGGGCGTACCAAGAGACCCAGTACTTC
NA	TRBV4-3	TRBJ1-2	NA	CASSQDRGYRGYTF	TGCGCCAGCAGCCAAGACCGGGGGTATCGTGGCTACACCTTC
TRBD2	TRBV6-1	TRBJ2-7	few	CASSQTSGFPYEQYF	TGTGCCAGCAGCCAGACTAGCGGGTTTCCCTACGAGCAGTACTTC
TRBD2	TRBV28	TRBJ2-7	NA	CASSLGGRRRYEQYF	TGTGCCAGCAGTTTGGGCGGGAGGCGTCGGTACGAGCAGTACTTC
NA	TRBV4-3	TRBJ2-3	NA	CASSQVLHRDTQYF	TGCGCCAGCAGCCAAGTCCTACACAGAGATACGCAGTATTTT
NA	TRBV2	TRBJ1-3	NA	CASSKRPNDRSSGNTIYF	TGTGCCAGCAGTAAACGACCTAACGACCGGAGCTCTGGAAACACCATATATTTT